The clone carrying this T cell receptor beta chain was picked up a small number of times. The data were obtained in a study of OX40 agonist ivuxolimab in advanced cancers. Using immunoSEQ multiplex PCR, the repertoire was profiled, and TCRdb retains in-frame clones only, with some absent. The data contain some 25,000 clones, 75% to 85% of them singletons. With V trimmed by 0 bases and J by 7 bases, 2 bases remained unmatched. The CDR3 runs 15 residues. Germline CDR1 reads MDHEN; CDR2 reads SYDVKM. The chain has TRBV28 and TRBJ1-4; TRBD1 aligns across 10 bases. The receptor was derived from an adult with an advanced solid tumor such as melanoma, head and neck, liver or kidney cancer. The material was CD4+ or CD8+ T cells sorted from blood, obtained in a trial of the OX40 agonist ivuxolimab. Here the CDR3 reads CASSLWGQGSEKLFF. In nucleotides, the CDR3 is TGTGCCAGCAGTTTATGGGGACAGGGGAGTGAAAAACTGTTTTTT.